This TCR beta chain stems from a study of blood T cell dynamics during melanoma immunotherapy. V shed 6 bases, J shed 6 bases, and the junction held 6 bases outside the gene matches. This CDR3 spans 14 amino acids. Germline V gene lookup returns CDR1 WSHSY and CDR2 SAAADI. TCRdb's copy holds only in-frame clones and misses some; the assay was immunoSEQ multiplex PCR. The table has about 8,500 clones, 81% seen once; the top ten hold around 1%. Time point given: pre-treatment baseline. No patient had earlier systemic cancer treatment, concurrent immunosuppressants, or another active cancer. The chain joins TRBV10-2 to TRBJ2-2; the match to TRBD1 covers 8 bases. The receptor was isolated from a human donor with melanoma. The sequences come from blood, collected from a patient treated with checkpoint blockade. The CDR3 here is CASRQGEIPGELFF. In nucleotides, the CDR3 is TGCGCCAGCAGACAGGGGGAAATCCCCGGGGAGCTGTTTTTT.